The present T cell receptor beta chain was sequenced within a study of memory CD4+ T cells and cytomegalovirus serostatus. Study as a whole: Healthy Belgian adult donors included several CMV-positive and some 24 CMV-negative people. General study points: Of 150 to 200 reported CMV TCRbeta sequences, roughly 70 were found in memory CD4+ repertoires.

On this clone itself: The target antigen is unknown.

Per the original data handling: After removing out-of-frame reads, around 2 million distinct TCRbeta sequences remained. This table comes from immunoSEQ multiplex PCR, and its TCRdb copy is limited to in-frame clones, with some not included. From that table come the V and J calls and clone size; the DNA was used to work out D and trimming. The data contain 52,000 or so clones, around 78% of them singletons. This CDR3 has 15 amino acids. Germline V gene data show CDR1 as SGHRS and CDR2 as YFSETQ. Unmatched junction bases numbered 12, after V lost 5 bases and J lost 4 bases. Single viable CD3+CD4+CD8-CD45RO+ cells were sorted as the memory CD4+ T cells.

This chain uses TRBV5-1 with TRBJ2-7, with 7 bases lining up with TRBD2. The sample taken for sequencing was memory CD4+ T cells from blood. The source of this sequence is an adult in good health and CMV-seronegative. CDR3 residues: CASSDWRGIQYEQYF. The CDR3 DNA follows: TGCGCCAGCAGTGACTGGCGGGGGATCCAGTACGAGCAGTACTTC.